A selection of T cell receptor beta chains follows, all from one sample in a study of metastatic and nonmetastatic thyroid tumors. TCRdb used MiXCR to call clones anew from the PCR reads. The table has about 27,000 clones, around 14% seen once. The material sequenced was blood. These receptors all stem from a male donor with papillary thyroid cancer or a benign thyroid nodule (not recorded which). Some clones in this sample may be carry-over from other donors' samples. CDR3s include the opening cysteine and the closing phenylalanine or tryptophan. A D gene is named only where the DNA matches it firmly. Part of the rows lack a size; the others show once, few, many or a class for expanded clones.

V,size,D,J,DNA,CDR3
TRBV10-3,few,NA,TRBJ2-1,TGTGCCGTCAGGGGTACGAACCGACTAGGATCGAATGAGCAGTTCTTC,CAVRGTNRLGSNEQFF
TRBV2,NA,NA,TRBJ2-7,TGTGCCAGCAGTGAAATCCGCCAGGGGATCATGGAATCCGAGCAGTACTTC,CASSEIRQGIMESEQYF
TRBV6-5,many,NA,TRBJ2-3,TGTGCCAGCAGTTACTCGGGACTGGAGAGGAATACGCAGTATTTT,CASSYSGLERNTQYF
TRBV2,medium-sized,TRBD1,TRBJ1-3,TGTGCCAGCAGGGGAGGACAGGGACTTGGAAACACCATATATTTT,CASRGGQGLGNTIYF
TRBV11-1,NA,TRBD2,TRBJ2-3,TGTGCCAGCAGCTTAGCGCGCGCGGGAGGGCCCGGGGATACGCAGTATTTT,CASSLARAGGPGDTQYF
TRBV11-2,NA,NA,TRBJ1-2,TGTGCCAGCAGCCCAGAGGGGGGTCCGGGGCATTGGGGCTACACCTTC,CASSPEGGPGHWGYTF
TRBV6-5,NA,NA,TRBJ2-6,TGTGCCAGCAGTTACCAGGGGGAGGCCTCTGGGGACAACGTCCTGACTTTC,CASSYQGEASGDNVLTF
TRBV13,many,TRBD2,TRBJ2-3,TGTGCCAGCAGCTTAGTGGCGGGGGGCACAGATACGCAGTATTTT,CASSLVAGGTDTQYF
TRBV4-2,many,NA,TRBJ2-2,TGTGCCAGCAGCCAAGCAGATGACACCGGGGAGCTGTTTTTT,CASSQADDTGELFF
TRBV19,many,NA,TRBJ2-4,TGTGCCAGTAGTATCACAGGGTCGGCGGGGGCTAAAAACATTCAGTACTTC,CASSITGSAGAKNIQYF
TRBV19,many,NA,TRBJ2-1,TGTGCCAGTAGTATAGATCTATACGGGACCTACAATGAGCAGTTCTTC,CASSIDLYGTYNEQFF
TRBV11-1,NA,NA,TRBJ1-6,TGTGCCAGCAGCCCCTCCGGGGGGCGGGGTAAATCACCCCTCCACTTT,CASSPSGGRGKSPLHF
TRBV4-2,NA,NA,TRBJ2-7,TGTGCCAGCAGCTGGGCAGCGGTAACATACGAGCAGTACTTC,CASSWAAVTYEQYF
TRBV20-1,many,NA,TRBJ1-3,TGCAGTGCCCGCATAGGCGGTCGTTACTCTGGAGACACCATATATTTT,CSARIGGRYSGDTIYF
TRBV6-1,few,NA,TRBJ2-3,TGTGCCAGCACTCCTGGCGCCGGAGATACTCAGTATTTT,CASTPGAGDTQYF
TRBV6-2/TRBV6-3,NA,TRBD1,TRBJ2-2,TGTGCCAGCAGCCCGGGACAGGGGGACACCGGGGAGCTGTTTTTT,CASSPGQGDTGELFF
TRBV28,many,NA,TRBJ1-5,TGTGCCAGCAGTCCCAGGGATAAGGGGAATCAGCCCCAGCATTTT,CASSPRDKGNQPQHF
TRBV2,NA,NA,TRBJ2-7,TGTGCCAGCAGCCCAGACCCTTACTACGAGCAGTACTTC,CASSPDPYYEQYF
TRBV11-2,NA,NA,TRBJ2-5,TGTGCCAGCAGCTTAGGGGGCTGGATCCAGTACCAAGAGACCCAGTACTTC,CASSLGGWIQYQETQYF
TRBV18,NA,NA,TRBJ1-5,TGTGCCGGCTCACCATTAGGGGATGGGAATCAGCCCCAGCATTTT,CAGSPLGDGNQPQHF
TRBV6-1,many,NA,TRBJ2-2,TGTGCCAGCACCGCGACTAGTTTCACCGGGGAGCTGTTTTTT,CASTATSFTGELFF
TRBV13,NA,NA,TRBJ2-7,TGTGCCAGCAGCTTATACGGGGGTGGTTTCCGCTACGAGCAGTACTTC,CASSLYGGGFRYEQYF
TRBV18,many,NA,TRBJ2-3,TGTGCCAGCTCACCAAGGTGGGAGTCAGATACGCAGTATTTT,CASSPRWESDTQYF
TRBV11-3,medium-sized,NA,TRBJ2-7,TGTGCCAGCAGCGTGTTTGGGGGAGGCTACGAGCAGTACTTC,CASSVFGGGYEQYF
TRBV4-1,many,NA,TRBJ2-7,TGCGCCAGCAGCCAAGTGGCGGAGCGGCAGTACTTC,CASSQVAERQYF
TRBV6-5,many,NA,TRBJ2-5,TGTGCCAGCAGTTACGGTCCGAATTGGGGTCCGGAGACCCAGTACTTC,CASSYGPNWGPETQYF
TRBV18,many,NA,TRBJ1-5,TGTGCCAGCTCCCTGGGACATCCCCAGCCCCAGCATTTT,CASSLGHPQPQHF
TRBV3-1,many,NA,TRBJ1-6,TGTGCCAGCACCTCAAGCCTTAGTTCACCCCTCCACTTT,CASTSSLSSPLHF
TRBV19,many,TRBD1,TRBJ1-5,TGTGCAACACAGACAGGGAGTGGGAGCAATCAGCCCCAGCATTTT,CATQTGSGSNQPQHF
TRBV20-1,many,NA,TRBJ1-5,TGCAGTGGTCGGGGGAGCAATCAGCCCCAGCATTTT,CSGRGSNQPQHF
TRBV5-6,many,NA,TRBJ1-6,TGTGCCAGCAACCTCTACAGCTCCTATAATTCACCCCTCCACTTT,CASNLYSSYNSPLHF
TRBV20-1,NA,NA,TRBJ2-3,TGCAGTGCTAGTCTAGGGCCCCTGGGAACAGATACGCAGTATTTT,CSASLGPLGTDTQYF
TRBV30,NA,NA,TRBJ2-6,TGTGCCTGGAGTACCGACAGCTCTGGGGCCAACGTCCTGACTTTC,CAWSTDSSGANVLTF
TRBV28,NA,NA,TRBJ2-7,TGTGCCAGCAGTTTGGCGGTACATCTATTCGACTTGTACTTC,CASSLAVHLFDLYF
TRBV12-3/TRBV12-4,many,NA,TRBJ2-1,TGTGCCAGCAGTCCCCGTAGGTTGTCCCCTGAGCAGTTCTTC,CASSPRRLSPEQFF